What follows are 25 T cell receptor beta chains derived from one specimen sequenced in a study of blood T cell repertoires in COVID-19. Generated by immunoSEQ multiplex PCR, the TCRdb table keeps only in-frame clones and is missing some. The sample yields 150,000 to 200,000 clones, about 85% seen once. The specimen was peripheral blood. The receptor set was obtained from a woman aged 35 to 49 with COVID-19, enrolled during active disease.

The chain joins TRBV6-5 to TRBJ2-7, with 10 positions matching TRBD1. Germline V gene data show CDR1 as MNHEY and CDR2 as SVGAGI. Trimming took 7 bases from V and 3 from J; bases not matched to a gene: 9. The CDR3 consists of 15 residues. CDR3 sequence: CASTKDRGPLYEQYF. The CDR3 DNA is TGTGCCAGCACCAAAGACAGGGGGCCCCTCTACGAGCAGTACTTC.

This rearrangement joins TRBV9 to TRBJ2-3; D gene unclear. V was trimmed by 0 bases and J by 2 bases, leaving 10 bases between them. Germline-derived CDR1 and CDR2 are SGDLS and YYNGEE. The CDR3 is 15 residues long. CDR3 sequence reads: CASSVVGSFTDTQYF. CDR3 sequence (DNA): TGTGCCAGCAGCGTAGTGGGCTCTTTCACAGATACGCAGTATTTT.

The V call is TRBV6-5, the J call TRBJ1-2; 9 positions match TRBD1. This CDR3 comprises 12 residues. From germline, CDR1 is MNHEY and CDR2 SVGAGI. The trim removed 10 bases at V and 7 bases at J, leaving 7 bases unmatched. The chain's CDR3 is CATRDRDSGYTF. The DNA for the CDR3 is TGTGCCACCCGGGACAGGGACAGTGGCTACACCTTC.

The chain joins TRBV5-1 to TRBJ1-4; D perhaps matches TRBD1 (6 bases). The CDR3 loop spans 14 amino acids. Germline V gene data show CDR1 as SGHRS and CDR2 as YFSETQ. V was pared by 1 base and J by 8 bases, with 12 bases between. The CDR3 sequence: CASSLMQGMEKLFF. In DNA, the CDR3 is TGCGCCAGCAGCTTGATGCAGGGGATGGAAAAACTGTTTTTT. Full variable domain (missing parts from reference TRBV5-1 and TRBJ1-4): KAGVTQTPRYLIKTRGQQVTLSCSPISGHRSVSWYQQTPGQGLQFLFEYFSETQRNKGNFPGRFSGRQFSNSRSEMNVSTLELGDSALYLCASSLMQGMEKLFFGSGTQLSVL.

The chain uses TRBV13 and TRBJ2-1; D is unclear. This CDR3 contains 14 residues. Germline values: CDR1 PRHDT, CDR2 FYEKMQ (reference sequence). V was shortened by 1 base and J by 3 bases, with 7 bases between the two germline ends. The CDR3 sequence is CASSLAVLYNEQFF. CDR3 nucleotides: TGTGCCAGCAGCTTAGCGGTACTCTACAATGAGCAGTTCTTC.

The genes are TRBV30 and TRBJ1-6; TRBD1 might be the D (5 bases). The V end lost 2 bases, the J end lost 10 bases, and 9 bases lay between the germline ends. CDR3 length: 12 amino acids. The germline V gene encodes CDR1 GTSNPN and CDR2 SVGIG (reference sequence). The CDR3 region is CAWSTSGSPLHF. DNA of the CDR3: TGTGCCTGGAGTACATCAGGGTCACCCCTCCACTTT.

Only one count was recorded for this clone. The rearrangement uses TRBV3-1 (or the pseudogene TRBV3-2) and TRBJ2-7; D may be TRBD2 (6 bases). V lost 0 bases and J 3 bases, leaving 15 bases between the germline ends. The CDR3 loop spans 16 amino acids. Germline-derived CDR1 and CDR2 are LGHDT and YNNKEL (reference sequence). The CDR3 DNA sequence: TGTGCCAGCAGCCAAGATCGCTGGGACTGGGACTACGAGCAGTACTTC. Translating it yields CASSQDRWDWDYEQYF.

The chain joins TRBV5-1 to TRBJ1-2, with D possibly matching TRBD1 (5 bases). From germline, CDR1 is SGHRS and CDR2 YFSETQ. V lost 0 bases to trimming and J lost 8 bases, with 14 bases between them. CDR3 length: 14 residues. The CDR3 nucleotides are TGCGCCAGCAGCTTGGCCCAGGGTACGATAGGCTACACCTTC. Amino acids: CASSLAQGTIGYTF.

The J gene is TRBJ1-2, the V gene TRBV5-1; 7 bases fit TRBD1. J gave up 5 bases and V 0 bases, and 7 bases lay outside the gene matches. The CDR3 is 15 amino acids. CDR1 and CDR2 from the germline V gene are SGHRS and YFSETQ. The CDR3 DNA follows: TGCGCCAGCAGCTTGGCCTCCGCAGGGGGATATGGCTACACCTTC. Its translation: CASSLASAGGYGYTF.

This rearrangement joins TRBV6-5 to TRBJ1-5; a weak D match, TRBD1 (6 bases). V was pared by 2 bases and J by 5 bases, with 13 bases between. CDR1 is MNHEY, CDR2 SVGAGI, per germline. The CDR3 is made up of 15 amino acids. CDR3 in DNA: TGTGCCAGCAGTTACGGTAGGGGACATTATCAGCCCCAGCATTTT. It encodes CASSYGRGHYQPQHF.

The chain combines TRBV24-1 with TRBJ2-1; possibly TRBD1 for D (6 bases). The CDR3 runs 16 residues. V dropped 2 bases and J dropped 5 bases, with 15 bases sitting between them. Germline CDR1 KGHDR, CDR2 SFDVKD. As DNA, the CDR3 is TGTGCCACCAGTGATTCTGGGGGCCCCATCGACAATGAGCAGTTCTTC. Encoded protein: CATSDSGGPIDNEQFF.

V usage is TRBV19 and J usage is TRBJ1-5, with TRBD1 identical over 8 bases. The V gene's germline CDR1 is LNHDA and CDR2 SQIVND (reference sequence). Germline trimming cut 8 bases from V and 4 bases from J; bases unmatched to any gene: 7. The CDR3 runs to 14 residues. CDR3 bases: TGTGCCAGTCGGACAGGGAGGATTAATCAGCCCCAGCATTTT. Amino acid sequence: CASRTGRINQPQHF.

V gene TRBV9 combines with J gene TRBJ2-3; D is possibly TRBD1 (5 bases). Per the germline V gene, CDR1 is SGDLS and CDR2 is YYNGEE. V was trimmed by 5 bases and J by 5 bases, leaving 24 bases between them. This CDR3 has 17 amino acids. The CDR3 DNA follows: TGTGCCAGCAGTGGTGAATTTGGGGCCGTTAAAAAAGATACGCAGTATTTT. Its translation is CASSGEFGAVKKDTQYF.

This clone has just a few counts. The chain combines TRBV5-1 with TRBJ2-7, with D perhaps TRBD2 (5 bases). Germline lookup yields CDR1 SGHRS and CDR2 YFSETQ. The germline V and J ends were trimmed by 0 bases and 7 bases, with 17 bases remaining between them. The CDR3 totals 15 residues. This CDR3 reads CASSLAAPSPGEQYF. CDR3 sequence (DNA): TGCGCCAGCAGCTTGGCGGCGCCCTCGCCGGGGGAGCAGTACTTC.

This clone was seen more than once but under ten times. This chain uses TRBV30 with TRBJ1-2; 7 positions agree with TRBD1. Trimming cost V 7 bases and J 7 bases; bases outside gene matches: 3. CDR3 length equals 10 residues. The germline gives CDR1 GTSNPN, CDR2 SVGIG (reference sequence). CDR3 coding DNA: TGTGCCTCGGGACAGTTTGGCTACACCTTC. Translating it yields CASGQFGYTF. Based on the CDR3 plus reference TRBV30 and TRBJ1-2, the full variable domain is SQTIHQWPATLVQPVGSPLSLECTVEGTSNPNLYWYRQAAGRGLQLLFYSVGIGQISSEVPQNLSASRPQDRQFILSSKKLLLSDSGFYLCASGQFGYTFGSGTRLTVV.

This chain links TRBV10-3 with TRBJ1-6, with D perhaps TRBD1 (5 bases). V gave up 1 base and J gave up 5 bases, with 15 bases separating them. The CDR3 length is 17 residues. Germline V lookup: CDR1 ENHRY, CDR2 SYGVKD. Written as DNA, the CDR3 is TGTGCCATCAGTGAGTTCCCCCCCGGGGGGAATAATTCACCCCTCCACTTT. The encoded protein is CAISEFPPGGNNSPLHF.

The CDR3 DNA reads TGTGCCAGCAGCCAATCGGTTAGCGGGGTTGAGACCCAGTACTTC. It codes for CASSQSVSGVETQYF. The chain uses TRBV3-1 (or the pseudogene TRBV3-2) and TRBJ2-5, with 8 bases fitting TRBD2. This CDR3 region has 15 residues. The V gene's germline CDR1 is LGHDT and CDR2 YNNKEL (reference sequence). Trimming at V came to 2 bases and at J to 5 bases, leaving 7 bases not matched to a gene.

The genes are TRBV6-2 or TRBV6-3 and TRBJ1-5, with D uncertain. Germline CDR1 reads MNHEY; CDR2 reads SVGEGT. With 0 bases removed from V and 5 bases from J, the gap between germline ends came to 5 bases. The CDR3 spans 13 residues. CDR3 loop: CASSYSGDQPQHF. CDR3 DNA: TGTGCCAGCAGTTACTCAGGAGATCAGCCCCAGCATTTT.

On this clone: This specimen includes other DNA sequences encoding the same CDR3. The chain carries TRBV7-9 and TRBJ1-1; D perhaps matches TRBD1 (5 bases). Per germline, CDR1 SEHNR and CDR2 FQNEAQ (reference sequence). V lost 5 bases to trimming and J lost 1 base, with 8 bases between them. CDR3 length: 13 amino acids. The CDR3 reads CASSLQGNTEAFF. In nucleotides, the CDR3 is TGTGCCAGCAGCCTCCAGGGGAACACTGAAGCTTTCTTT.

This clone occurred a few times. This chain links TRBV7-2 with TRBJ1-5; D is perhaps TRBD1 (5 bases). The V gene's germline CDR1 is SGHTA and CDR2 FQGNSA. The V gene lost 3 bases and the J gene lost 4 bases, with 13 bases spanning the gap. The CDR3 has 15 residues. CDR3 nucleotides: TGTGCCAGCAGCTTTCAGGGCGACTTTAATCAGCCCCAGCATTTT. Translated: CASSFQGDFNQPQHF.

The chain combines TRBV7-2 with TRBJ1-1; a possible D gene is TRBD1 (5 bases). Trimming pared 1 base from V and 3 bases from J, leaving 15 bases between. Per germline, CDR1 SGHTA and CDR2 FQGNSA. This CDR3 spans 16 amino acids. The CDR3 nucleotides are TGTGCCAGCAGCTTAGGAGTGTCTCGCAGGGACACTGAAGCTTTCTTT. Encoded protein: CASSLGVSRRDTEAFF.

The V and J genes are TRBV28 and TRBJ1-1; TRBD1 is a possible D gene (5 bases). V was trimmed by 3 bases and J by 0 bases, leaving 14 bases between them. Germline V gives CDR1 MDHEN, CDR2 SYDVKM. The CDR3 contains 16 residues. DNA of the CDR3: TGTGCCAGCAGTTTCGGGCGGGGCTATGTGAACACTGAAGCTTTCTTT. Translated: CASSFGRGYVNTEAFF.

The gene calls are TRBV21-1 and TRBJ2-5; the table's D gene call, TRBD2, was not cross checked with the DNA. TRBV21-1 is designated a pseudogene. There are 15 residues in the CDR3. The CDR3 bases are TGTGCCAGCAGCAAGGCTGGACTCTACCAAGAGACCCAGTACTTC. Translating it yields CASSKAGLYQETQYF.

The chain recombines TRBV18 with TRBJ2-7, with 10 bases matching TRBD1. CDR1 is KGHSH, CDR2 LQKENI, per germline. Trimming removed 0 bases from V and 6 bases from J; junction bases left unmatched: 14. The CDR3 is 18 amino acids. In DNA, the CDR3 is TGTGCCAGCTCACCACCCGGGACAGGGGCTTCTGTTGGTCGCGAGCAGTACTTC. It specifies CASSPPGTGASVGREQYF.

CDR3 residues: CASTKSGGGYTF. The CDR3 nucleotides read TGTGCCAGCACCAAGTCGGGTGGTGGCTACACCTTC. V and J are TRBV12-3 or TRBV12-4 and TRBJ1-2, with D unresolved. V lost 7 bases and J 7 bases, leaving 13 bases between the germline ends. The CDR3 contains 12 residues.